Each of the 15 T cell receptor beta chains below was sequenced from the same sample in a study of blood T cells in healthy people across ages. PCR was performed a second time for about 7 to 12 cycles using a sample-barcoded 5' primer and a J-beta primer mix. A single record per CDR3 protein comes from TCRdb applying MiXCR to the 5' RACE reads. The profile covers approximately 1.5 million distinct CDR3 sequences, with approximately 32% appearing a single time and about 10% taken by the ten largest. Sample: blood. All receptors come from a woman younger than 45 in good health.

The V gene is TRBV4-1, the J gene TRBJ1-1; D remains ambiguous. Per the germline V gene, CDR1 is MGHRA and CDR2 is YSYEKL. V lost 4 bases and J lost 3, with 9 bases in between. This CDR3 comprises 13 residues. The CDR3 reads CASSPPLDTEAFF. The CDR3 DNA reads TGCGCCAGCAGCCCTCCCCTTGACACTGAAGCTTTCTTT.

This clonotype was detected ten times or more. The chain carries TRBV4-1 and TRBJ2-7; D possibly corresponds to TRBD2 (5 bases). V lost 1 base, J lost 1 base, and 11 bases lay in between. Looked up from germline, CDR1 is MGHRA and CDR2 is YSYEKL. The length of the CDR3 is 15 residues. The CDR3 here is CASSQVGPGSYEQYF. The CDR3 bases are TGCGCCAGCAGCCAAGTCGGCCCGGGATCCTACGAGCAGTACTTC.

This rearrangement joins TRBV9 to TRBJ1-1; the D gene is possibly TRBD1 (5 bases). Germline V gives CDR1 SGDLS, CDR2 YYNGEE. The CDR3 is 15 residues long. Deletions cut 2 bases from V and 3 bases from J, with 14 bases between. The chain's CDR3 is CASSVAGLGYTEAFF. For the CDR3, the DNA is TGTGCCAGCAGCGTGGCAGGGTTAGGGTACACTGAAGCTTTCTTT.

This chain uses TRBV11-2 with TRBJ1-1; D not certain. V was shortened by 6 bases and J by 0 bases, with 8 bases between the two germline ends. The CDR3 consists of 13 residues. In germline, CDR1 is SGHAT, CDR2 FQNNGV. The DNA for the CDR3 is TGTGCCAGCAGGTCATCGCTGAACACTGAAGCTTTCTTT. Its protein product is CASRSSLNTEAFF. Using reference TRBV11-2 and TRBJ1-1 for the parts outside the CDR3, the full variable domain is EAGVAQSPRYKIIEKRQSVAFWCNPISGHATLYWYQQILGQGPKLLIQFQNNGVVDDSQLPKDRFSAERLKGVDSTLKIQPAKLEDSAVYLCASRSSLNTEAFFGQGTRLTVV.

For this clonotype: The junction and the germline gene differ at one end; a read error may be behind it. The chain joins TRBV2 to TRBJ2-1; maybe TRBD2 (7 bases). This CDR3 has 16 amino acids. CDR1 is SNHLY and CDR2 is FYNNEI in the germline V gene. Here the CDR3 reads CASSDKRDTSYNGQFF. CDR3 in DNA: TGTGCCAGCAGTGATAAGCGGGACACCTCCTACAATGGGCAGTTCTTC. The full variable domain, rest sourced from reference TRBV2 and TRBJ2-1, is EPEVTQTPSHQVTQMGQEVILRCVPISNHLYFYWYRQILGQKVEFLVSFYNNEISEKSEIFDDQFSVERPDGSNFTLKIRSTKLEDSAMYFCASSDKRDTSYNGQFFGPGTRLTVL.

V and J are TRBV3-1 and TRBJ2-5; D is possibly TRBD1 (7 bases). The CDR3 spans 16 residues. CDR1 and CDR2 (germline): LGHDT, YNNKEL (reference sequence). V was trimmed by 3 bases and J by 5 bases, leaving 19 bases between them. In nucleotides, the CDR3 is TGTGCCAGCAGCCAGGACCGGAGGGGGCGCTTCGAGACCCAGTACTTC. Translating gives CASSQDRRGRFETQYF.

The chain has TRBV28 and TRBJ2-1; 9 positions match TRBD1. This CDR3 has 15 amino acids. CDR1 is MDHEN and CDR2 is SYDVKM in the germline V gene. The trim removed 6 bases at V and 4 bases at J, leaving 7 bases unmatched. This CDR3 reads CASRDTGGAYNEQFF. The DNA of the CDR3 is TGTGCCAGCAGGGACACAGGGGGCGCGTACAATGAGCAGTTCTTC.

This clonotype was picked up many times. The chain has TRBV7-3 and TRBJ2-3; TRBD1 matches at 7 bases. This CDR3 is 17 amino acids long. V lost 5 bases to trimming and J lost 3 bases; unmatched junction nucleotides: 14. The V gene's germline CDR1 is SGHTA and CDR2 FQGTGA. The DNA of the CDR3 is TGTGCCAGCAGCCTCCGCCCGGGCCCAGGGGGTACAGATACGCAGTATTTT. It codes for CASSLRPGPGGTDTQYF.

The chain uses TRBV5-5 and TRBJ2-7, with D perhaps matching TRBD1 (7 bases). CDR3 size: 14 residues. Germline V gene data show CDR1 as SGHKS and CDR2 as YYEKEE (reference sequence). V was clipped by 2 bases and J by 5 bases, with 14 bases between them. The CDR3 region has the DNA TGTGCCAGCAGCTTACAGGGGAGGATGAACGAGCAGTACTTC. Translated, it gives CASSLQGRMNEQYF. The full variable domain, its missing parts supplied by reference TRBV5-5 and TRBJ2-7, is DAGVTQSPTHLIKTRGQQVTLRCSPISGHKSVSWYQQVLGQGPQFIFQYYEKEERGRGNFPDRFSARQFPNYSSELNVNALLLGDSALYLCASSLQGRMNEQYFGPGTRLTVT.

The V and J genes are TRBV3-1 and TRBJ2-3; D perhaps matches TRBD2 (5 bases). V lost 4 bases and J 6 bases, leaving 17 bases between the germline ends. This CDR3 is 15 amino acids long. Germline lookup yields CDR1 LGHDT and CDR2 YNNKEL (reference sequence). The CDR3 sequence: CASSPRLPRRDTQYF. The CDR3 DNA is TGTGCCAGCAGCCCCCGACTTCCGAGGAGGGATACGCAGTATTTT.

The genes are TRBV2 and TRBJ2-7, with 9 bases aligning to TRBD2. The DNA end lines up better with TRBJ2-5; the J call may be wrong. Germline V CDR1 and CDR2: SNHLY, FYNNEI. CDR3 length equals 19 residues. The CDR3 DNA follows: TGTGCCAGCGGCCCCCCGGACTGGGTAGCAGCGGGAGGAGAAGAGACCCAGTACTTC. Protein sequence: CASGPPDWVAAGGEETQYF.

The chain combines TRBV11-2 with TRBJ2-5; D is unclear. The end of the DNA is better explained by TRBJ2-7, so the J call may be wrong. Germline-derived CDR1 and CDR2 are SGHAT and FQNNGV. This CDR3 comprises 14 residues. CDR3 residues: CASSMIPGLGEQYF. The CDR3 DNA is TGTGCCAGCAGTATGATTCCGGGCCTCGGCGAGCAGTACTTC.

This clonotype was observed at least ten times. The chain links TRBV13 to TRBJ2-5; TRBD2 agrees at 9 bases. Per germline, CDR1 PRHDT and CDR2 FYEKMQ (reference sequence). V gave up 5 bases and J gave up 3 bases; unmatched junction bases: 4. The CDR3 covers 14 residues. The CDR3 protein is CASSARLAEETQYF. In nucleotides, the CDR3 is TGTGCCAGCAGCGCACGACTAGCGGAAGAGACCCAGTACTTC.

This clonotype was counted ten times or more. The V and J genes are TRBV4-2 and TRBJ2-1; no clear D. With 1 base removed from V and 7 bases from J, the gap between germline ends came to 8 bases. CDR3 length equals 13 residues. Per germline, CDR1 LGHNA and CDR2 YNFKEQ. The CDR3 sequence: CASSQVMENEQFF. In DNA, the CDR3 is TGTGCCAGCAGCCAAGTTATGGAGAATGAGCAGTTCTTC.

This clonotype was seen more than once but under ten times. The chain carries TRBV3-1 and TRBJ2-5; D unresolved. The CDR3 sequence is 17 residues long. The V and J ends lost 4 bases and 5 bases respectively, with 23 bases between them. CDR1 is LGHDT, CDR2 YNNKEL, per germline (reference sequence). The DNA for the CDR3 is TGTGCCAGCAGCCCTGAAAGGTTCCGGAGCCGTCGCGAGACCCAGTACTTC. This encodes CASSPERFRSRRETQYF.